This entry lists 16 T cell receptor beta chains sequenced from one sample in a study of blood T cell repertoires in COVID-19 (dated by TCRdb to between 2020 and 2021). Libraries were built with the immunoSEQ multiplex PCR assay. In its TCRdb copy, this immuneACCESS table keeps in-frame sequences only and misses some clones. Where compared with another copy, unresolved V genes explain less than half of these, and the others have no known cause. This sample has some 170,000 clones in its table, and 70% to 85% of those were observed once. Roughly a sixth of the sample lies in the top ten. The sample consisted of PBMCs or T cells enriched from blood (not recorded which). The receptors derive from a woman aged 45-65 years who had recovered from COVID-19.

The chain links TRBV7-9 to TRBJ2-2; 8 bases map to TRBD2. In germline, CDR1 is SEHNR, CDR2 FQNEAQ (reference sequence). V was clipped by 5 bases and J by 11 bases; unmatched bases: 16. The CDR3 runs 16 residues. Written as DNA, the CDR3 is TGTGCCAGCAGCCCGTCCGGGACTAGGGTTTTTGGCGAGCTGTTTTTT. Translating gives CASSPSGTRVFGELFF.

The chain carries TRBV19 and TRBJ2-7; 14 nucleotides align to TRBD2. There are 16 residues in the CDR3. CDR1 and CDR2 (germline): LNHDA, SQIVND (reference sequence). With 5 bases clipped from V and 4 bases from J, the junction kept 7 bases outside the gene matches. The CDR3 is CASSAGLAGVRYEQYF. CDR3 DNA: TGTGCCAGTAGTGCGGGACTAGCGGGAGTGAGGTACGAGCAGTACTTC.

The chain joins TRBV20-1 to TRBJ2-5; D unclear. From germline, CDR1 is DFQATT and CDR2 SNEGSKA (reference sequence). This CDR3 is built from 11 residues. With 5 bases removed from V and 5 bases from J, the gap between germline ends came to 9 bases. CDR3 region: CSAPPRETQYF. CDR3 nucleotide sequence: TGCAGTGCTCCCCCCCGGGAGACCCAGTACTTC.

The rearrangement joins TRBV18 to TRBJ2-5, with a possible D match to TRBD2 (5 bases). The CDR3 runs to 13 residues. Trimming removed 2 bases from V and 3 bases from J, with 7 bases in between. In germline, CDR1 is KGHSH, CDR2 LQKENI. CDR3 nucleotide sequence: TGTGCCAGCTCACCATCGCGGGAAGAGACCCAGTACTTC. This codes for CASSPSREETQYF.

The chain links TRBV28 to TRBJ1-5, with 9 positions matching TRBD1. This CDR3 spans 22 amino acids. V lost 1 base, J lost 0 bases, and 19 bases stayed unmatched. Germline V gene sequence: CDR1 MDHEN, CDR2 SYDVKM. The chain's CDR3 is CASSLSIHGWDRVRDSNQPQHF. CDR3 nucleotides: TGTGCCAGCAGTTTATCTATTCATGGCTGGGACAGGGTAAGGGATAGCAATCAGCCCCAGCATTTT. The whole variable domain, filled in from reference TRBV28 and TRBJ1-5, reads DVKVTQSSRYLVKRTGEKVFLECVQDMDHENMFWYRQDPGLGLRLIYFSYDVKMKEKGDIPEGYSVSREKKERFSLILESASTNQTSMYLCASSLSIHGWDRVRDSNQPQHFGDGTRLSIL.

The DNA for the CDR3 is TGTGCCAGAGGTTTAAGGACGGGACAGGGAAGCACAGATACGCAGTATTTT. It translates to CARGLRTGQGSTDTQYF. The V call is TRBV27, the J call TRBJ2-3; 9 nucleotides match TRBD1. The germline V gene has CDR1 MNHEY and CDR2 SMNVEV (reference sequence). Germline trimming cut 9 bases from V and 0 bases from J; bases unmatched to any gene: 13. CDR3 length: 17 residues.

This clone has a handful of counts. The chain links TRBV3-1 (or the pseudogene TRBV3-2) to TRBJ2-5; 13 positions agree with TRBD2. The CDR3 runs 16 residues. V gave up 1 base and J gave up 4 bases; unmatched junction bases: 3. Germline V gene data show CDR1 as LGHDT and CDR2 as YNNKEL (reference sequence). The CDR3 DNA follows: TGTGCCAGCAGCCAAGGACTAGCGGGAGGAAGAGAGACCCAGTACTTC. The encoded protein is CASSQGLAGGRETQYF.

The genes are TRBV19 and TRBJ1-2; 7 bases agree with TRBD1. The V segment lost 4 bases and the J segment 8 bases; nucleotides outside the gene matches: 7. CDR3 length: 13 residues. Germline CDR1 and CDR2: LNHDA and SQIVND (reference sequence). CDR3 region: CASSTHRGTGYTF. The CDR3 DNA reads as TGTGCCAGTAGTACTCACAGGGGCACGGGCTACACCTTC.

The gene calls are TRBV24-1 and TRBJ2-2; no clear D. Germline V gives CDR1 KGHDR, CDR2 SFDVKD. The ends were cut back, 3 bases at V and 1 base at J, with 8 bases in the middle. CDR3 length equals 15 residues. CDR3 bases: TGTGCCACCAGTGATATGACAAGGAACACCGGGGAGCTGTTTTTT. Translated: CATSDMTRNTGELFF.

The V call is TRBV28, the J call TRBJ1-2, with 10 nucleotides matching TRBD1. The CDR3 consists of 14 residues. CDR1 MDHEN and CDR2 SYDVKM come from the germline V gene. After removal of 6 bases from V and 8 bases from J, the junction contained 9 bases not matched to a gene. In DNA form, the CDR3 reads TGTGCCAGCAGAGACGGACAGGGGGTGGGAGGCTACACCTTC. It codes for CASRDGQGVGGYTF.

CDR3: CASIGSGSWNGYTF. Written as DNA, the CDR3 is TGTGCCAGTATCGGGTCCGGGTCTTGGAATGGCTACACCTTC. This rearrangement joins TRBV19 to TRBJ1-2; D not certain. This CDR3 spans 14 amino acids. The germline V gene encodes CDR1 LNHDA and CDR2 SQIVND (reference sequence). Trimming cost V 7 bases and J 6 bases, with 18 bases left between them.

The genes are TRBV30 and TRBJ1-1; D not resolved. CDR1 and CDR2 from the germline V gene are GTSNPN and SVGIG (reference sequence). The CDR3 consists of 11 residues. Trimming removed 2 bases at V and 6 bases at J, with 7 bases between. DNA for the CDR3: TGTGCCTGGAGTATAGACTCTGAAGCTTTCTTT. As protein: CAWSIDSEAFF.

V and J are TRBV5-1 and TRBJ1-1, with 7 bases lining up with TRBD1. Per germline, CDR1 SGHRS and CDR2 YFSETQ. The ends lost 0 bases at V and 6 bases at J; junction bases unmatched: 2. The CDR3 has 13 amino acids. The CDR3: CASSLGQGAEAFF. CDR3 nucleotides: TGCGCCAGCAGCTTGGGGCAGGGGGCTGAAGCTTTCTTT.

In DNA, the CDR3 is TGCGCCAGCGCCGAGGGACAGGGGGCTTATGGCTACACCTTC. Translating gives CASAEGQGAYGYTF. The V call is TRBV5-1, the J call TRBJ1-2; TRBD1 agrees at 12 bases. The V and J ends lost 7 bases and 5 bases, in that order; junction bases with no gene match: 6. CDR1 SGHRS and CDR2 YFSETQ come from the germline V gene. The CDR3 length is 14 residues. Using reference TRBV5-1 and TRBJ1-2 for the parts outside the CDR3, the full variable domain is KAGVTQTPRYLIKTRGQQVTLSCSPISGHRSVSWYQQTPGQGLQFLFEYFSETQRNKGNFPGRFSGRQFSNSRSEMNVSTLELGDSALYLCASAEGQGAYGYTFGSGTRLTVV.

The J gene is TRBJ1-2, the V gene TRBV15, with D perhaps TRBD1 (5 bases). V shed 0 bases and J shed 12 bases, with 14 bases lying between them. The CDR3 contains 13 residues. Germline lookup yields CDR1 LNHNV and CDR2 YYDKDF (reference sequence). CDR3 coding DNA: TGTGCCACCAGCAGAGATGGGCCAGGGTGGGACACCTTC. Translated, it gives CATSRDGPGWDTF.

J is TRBJ1-4 and V is TRBV27; 7 bases agree with TRBD1. Per the germline V gene, CDR1 is MNHEY and CDR2 is SMNVEV (reference sequence). This CDR3 contains 15 residues. The V segment lost 5 bases and the J segment 0 bases; nucleotides outside the gene matches: 3. CDR3 residues: CASSVGTATNEKLFF. The CDR3 bases are TGTGCCAGCAGTGTCGGGACAGCAACTAATGAAAAACTGTTTTTT.